The 9 T cell receptor beta chains presented below share a single source sample, sequenced in a study of a mutant IDH1 vaccine in newly diagnosed glioma. The assay was immunoSEQ multiplex PCR, and TCRdb's table has in-frame clones only and misses some. Altogether some 48,000 clones are present, about 82% being singletons, with the ten largest covering 12%. As to time point: week 35, safety follow-up. Topical imiquimod accompanied each vaccine dose, which consisted of 300 ug of mutant IDH1 20-mer peptide. For these receptors, no antigen is known. The specimen comprised PBMCs, sampled from a glioma patient whose treatment included an IDH1 peptide vaccine. These TCRs come from a man in his forties or fifties with glioma.

The rearrangement links TRBV12-5 to TRBJ2-1; D unclear. Between the trimmed V and J ends, which lost 3 bases and 10 bases, there was a span of 7 bases. The CDR3 spans 11 residues. CDR1 and CDR2 from the germline V gene are LGHNT and FRNRAP. As DNA, the CDR3 is TGTGCTAGTGGTTTTTTGCAGGAGCAGTTCTTC. It codes for CASGFLQEQFF.

The V call is TRBV29-1, the J call TRBJ1-2; 8 bases are a match to TRBD1. This CDR3 has 14 amino acids. The germline CDR1 and CDR2 sequences are SQVTM and ANQGSEA. Trimming cost V 4 bases and J 4 bases; bases outside gene matches: 8. The CDR3 sequence: CSVVGRRGLYGYTF. The CDR3 DNA reads TGCAGCGTTGTGGGACGCAGGGGGCTCTATGGCTACACCTTC.

The rearrangement links TRBV5-4 to TRBJ2-5; D is possibly TRBD2 (6 bases). V was trimmed by 4 bases and J by 2 bases, leaving 15 bases between them. The CDR3 has 15 residues. In germline, CDR1 is SGHNT, CDR2 YYREEE (reference sequence). CDR3 sequence reads: CASSQTTGTQETQYF. Here the CDR3 DNA reads TGTGCCAGCAGCCAGACGACCGGGACTCAAGAGACCCAGTACTTC.

This clone occurred once. This chain links TRBV5-6 with TRBJ1-2; 7 nucleotides agree with TRBD1. The V segment lost 1 base and the J segment 7 bases; nucleotides outside the gene matches: 7. This CDR3 is 14 amino acids long. Germline V gene data show CDR1 as SGHDT and CDR2 as YYEEEE. The chain's CDR3 is CASSLIRGDSGYTF. CDR3 sequence (DNA): TGTGCCAGCAGCTTGATTCGGGGGGACAGTGGCTACACCTTC.

V gene TRBV6-5 combines with J gene TRBJ2-2, with D possibly matching TRBD1 (5 bases). Germline CDR1 and CDR2: MNHEY and SVGAGI. Trimming took off 2 bases at V and 9 bases at J, with 10 bases between the two ends. The CDR3 runs 13 residues. The CDR3: CASSYGASRELFF. Here the CDR3 DNA reads TGTGCCAGCAGTTACGGGGCTTCCCGGGAGCTGTTTTTT.

DNA for the CDR3: TGTGCCAGCAGTTTAAGGACAGCGACTACGGAACTGTTTTTT. Its protein is CASSLRTATTELFF. The chain joins TRBV7-9 to TRBJ1-4; a weak D match, TRBD1 (6 bases). V gave up 6 bases and J gave up 12 bases, with 20 bases separating them. CDR3 size: 14 residues. CDR1 SEHNR and CDR2 FQNEAQ come from the germline V gene (reference sequence).

The chain links TRBV23-1 to TRBJ2-2, with 7 bases fitting TRBD1. TRBV23-1 is sorted into the ORF group, with uncertain function. The CDR3 has 20 residues. Losses at the gene ends were 2 bases for V and 4 bases for J; bases not matched to a gene: 19. CDR3 in DNA: TGCGCCAGCAGTCAACGCGCGACAATTACGGGACAGAAAGTCACCGGGGAGCTGTTTTTT. It is translated as CASSQRATITGQKVTGELFF.

The chain combines TRBV10-3 with TRBJ1-1, with D possibly being TRBD1 (6 bases). The V end lost 7 bases, the J end lost 1 base, and 10 bases lay between the germline ends. Germline CDR1 ENHRY, CDR2 SYGVKD. The CDR3 loop spans 13 amino acids. CDR3 region: CAIKGDGNTEAFF. The CDR3 nucleotides are TGTGCCATCAAGGGGGACGGGAACACTGAAGCTTTCTTT.

This clone was seen a handful of times. The rearrangement uses TRBV9 and TRBJ2-3; 8 bases line up with TRBD2. The germline V gene encodes CDR1 SGDLS and CDR2 YYNGEE. V dropped 0 bases and J dropped 8; count of bases not matched to a gene: 11. The CDR3 has 16 amino acids. The chain's CDR3 is CASSVGAGGRVGTQYF. In nucleotides, the CDR3 is TGTGCCAGCAGCGTAGGGGCGGGAGGAAGAGTAGGTACGCAGTATTTT. Together with reference TRBV9 and TRBJ2-3, the CDR3 gives the full variable domain: DSGVTQTPKHLITATGQRVTLRCSPRSGDLSVYWYQQSLDQGLQFLIQYYNGEERAKGNILERFSAQQFPDLHSELNLSSLELGDSALYFCASSVGAGGRVGTQYFGPGTRLTVL.